The 16 T cell receptor beta chains reported below all come from one sample, sequenced in a study of shared clonotypes between healthy human individuals. Terminally differentiated effector memory CD45RA+ cells were excluded by CCR7 positive selection of CD45RO-negative cells. Libraries were prepared by immunoSEQ multiplex PCR; TCRdb keeps only in-frame clonotypes and omits some of them. The data hold around 2,000,000 clones, with about 94% observed a single time. The specimen sequenced was naive CD8+ T cells sorted from blood. The receptors here all came from a man aged 18 to 29 in good health.

The V gene is TRBV7-9, the J gene TRBJ2-1; no firm D call. Trimming cost V 8 bases and J 7 bases, with 18 bases left between them. The CDR3 has 14 residues. The germline V gene encodes CDR1 SEHNR and CDR2 FQNEAQ (reference sequence). CDR3 loop: CASASMLSGNEQFF. The DNA for the CDR3 is TGTGCCAGCGCCTCGATGCTCTCTGGGAATGAGCAGTTCTTC. The entire variable domain, with the rest obtained from reference TRBV7-9 and TRBJ2-1, is as follows: DTGVSQNPRHKITKRGQNVTFRCDPISEHNRLYWYRQTLGQGPEFLTYFQNEAQLEKSRLLSDRFSAERPKGSFSTLEIQRTEQGDSAMYLCASASMLSGNEQFFGPGTRLTVL.

This clone was found once. Different DNA sequences within this sample yield the same CDR3. V usage is TRBV6-1 and J usage is TRBJ2-7; 7 bases are a match to TRBD1. The length of the CDR3 is 14 residues. Germline V gene data show CDR1 as MNHNS and CDR2 as SASEGT. The trim removed 4 bases at V and 0 bases at J, leaving 3 bases unmatched. The CDR3 DNA reads TGTGCCAGCAGTGCCAGGGGGAGCTCCTACGAGCAGTACTTC. Translated, it gives CASSARGSSYEQYF.

The J gene is TRBJ2-7, the V gene TRBV7-2; D is uncertain. The CDR3 extends over 13 amino acids. The germline V gene has CDR1 SGHTA and CDR2 FQGNSA. The V gene lost 3 bases and the J gene lost 4 bases, with 10 bases spanning the gap. The CDR3 loop is CASSFGLLYEQYF. CDR3 nucleotide sequence: TGTGCCAGCAGCTTCGGGCTGCTATACGAGCAGTACTTC. Using reference TRBV7-2 and TRBJ2-7 for the parts outside the CDR3, the full variable domain is GAGVSQSPSNKVTEKGKDVELRCDPISGHTALYWYRQSLGQGLEFLIYFQGNSAPDKSGLPSDRFSAERTGGSVSTLTIQRTQQEDSAVYLCASSFGLLYEQYFGPGTRLTVT.

The J gene is TRBJ1-2, the V gene TRBV10-2; D perhaps matches TRBD1 (5 bases). The V gene lost 3 bases and the J gene lost 8 bases, with 13 bases spanning the gap. The CDR3 is made up of 13 amino acids. CDR1 and CDR2 from the germline V gene are WSHSY and SAAADI. CDR3 sequence (DNA): TGCGCCAGCAGTGAAGTAGGGGTTGGGGGCTACACCTTC. Its translation: CASSEVGVGGYTF.

A word on this clone: This same CDR3 is encoded by further DNA sequences in the sample. J is TRBJ2-2 and V is TRBV5-1, with no clear D. The CDR3 runs 15 residues. CDR1 is SGHRS, CDR2 YFSETQ, per germline. V shed 0 bases and J shed 2 bases, with 8 bases lying between them. The CDR3 DNA reads TGCGCCAGCAGCTTGGTATGGGAAAACACCGGGGAGCTGTTTTTT. Translation gives CASSLVWENTGELFF.

The chain couples TRBV7-9 to TRBJ2-5; D perhaps matches TRBD2 (6 bases). In germline, CDR1 is SEHNR, CDR2 FQNEAQ (reference sequence). Trimming stripped 5 bases from V and 4 bases from J, with 14 bases between. This CDR3 comprises 14 residues. The CDR3 reads CASSPTGRGETQYF. The CDR3 DNA reads as TGTGCCAGCAGCCCCACGGGGCGGGGAGAGACCCAGTACTTC.

A few counts support this clone. This chain uses TRBV4-1 with TRBJ1-1, with D unresolved. Germline assignment: CDR1 MGHRA and CDR2 YSYEKL. This CDR3 is built from 16 residues. Trimming removed 0 bases from V and 5 bases from J, with 16 bases in between. The CDR3 loop reads CASSQEKVGMETEAFF. For the CDR3, the DNA is TGCGCCAGCAGCCAAGAGAAGGTAGGGATGGAGACTGAAGCTTTCTTT.

This chain connects TRBV6-5 to TRBJ1-2; D might be TRBD1 (6 bases). The CDR3 consists of 13 residues. Germline loops: CDR1 MNHEY, CDR2 SVGAGI. Deletions cut 5 bases from V and 3 bases from J, with 10 bases between. CDR3 in amino acids: CASSGGWDYGYTF. The CDR3 DNA is TGTGCCAGCAGTGGGGGCTGGGACTATGGCTACACCTTC.

Points on this clone: Other DNA variants within this sample encode the same CDR3. V and J are TRBV27 and TRBJ1-2; perhaps TRBD1 as D (6 bases). V was clipped by 5 bases and J by 5 bases, with 12 bases between them. From germline, CDR1 is MNHEY and CDR2 SMNVEV (reference sequence). CDR3 length equals 13 residues. The CDR3 DNA sequence: TGTGCCAGCAGTCCTACAGGGCCATATGGCTACACCTTC. Translation: CASSPTGPYGYTF.

The V call is TRBV5-1, the J call TRBJ2-7, with TRBD1 identical over 7 bases. Germline CDR1 and CDR2: SGHRS and YFSETQ. The CDR3 has 13 amino acids. After removal of 4 bases from V and 3 bases from J, the junction contained 4 bases not matched to a gene. CDR3: CASSPTGIYEQYF. The CDR3 DNA is TGCGCCAGCAGCCCGACAGGGATCTACGAGCAGTACTTC.

The V gene is TRBV6-1, the J gene TRBJ2-7; D unclear. The CDR3 is made up of 16 amino acids. Germline V gene data show CDR1 as MNHNS and CDR2 as SASEGT. V lost 1 base and J 7 bases, leaving 20 bases between the germline ends. CDR3 nucleotides: TGTGCCAGCAGTGAAGAAGTTTGGGGTAGTAGGTGGGAGCAGTACTTC. Translation gives CASSEEVWGSRWEQYF.

V gene TRBV6-1 combines with J gene TRBJ2-1; 7 bases agree with TRBD1. This CDR3 spans 15 amino acids. Looked up from germline, CDR1 is MNHNS and CDR2 is SASEGT. Trimming removed 2 bases from V and 9 bases from J; junction bases left unmatched: 10. The chain's CDR3 is CASSELGQGVVEQFF. The CDR3 DNA reads as TGTGCCAGCAGTGAATTAGGGCAGGGGGTGGTTGAGCAGTTCTTC.

The chain has TRBV6-5 and TRBJ2-7, with 7 bases identical to TRBD2. Germline CDR1 reads MNHEY; CDR2 reads SVGAGI. Germline trimming cut 2 bases from V and 2 bases from J; bases unmatched to any gene: 6. The CDR3 spans 15 residues. CDR3 amino acids: CASSYVASGTYEQYF. Here the CDR3 DNA reads TGTGCCAGCAGTTACGTGGCTAGCGGAACCTACGAGCAGTACTTC.

V usage is TRBV18 and J usage is TRBJ2-5; a possible D gene is TRBD1 (6 bases). CDR1 and CDR2 from the germline V gene are KGHSH and LQKENI. The CDR3 totals 14 residues. Trimming stripped 0 bases from V and 4 bases from J, with 9 bases between. CDR3 sequence (DNA): TGTGCCAGCTCACCACCGTCAGGGGTAGAGACCCAGTACTTC. Residues: CASSPPSGVETQYF. Complete variable domain (other parts from reference TRBV18 and TRBJ2-5): NAGVMQNPRHLVRRRGQEARLRCSPMKGHSHVYWYRQLPEEGLKFMVYLQKENIIDESGMPKERFSAEFPKEGPSILRIQQVVRGDSAAYFCASSPPSGVETQYFGPGTRLLVL.

The gene calls are TRBV15 and TRBJ1-4; D not resolved. CDR1 and CDR2 (germline): LNHNV, YYDKDF (reference sequence). This CDR3 comprises 13 residues. Trimming took 5 bases from V and 7 from J, leaving 11 bases between them. The CDR3 reads CATSDMVREKLFF. The CDR3 DNA follows: TGTGCCACCAGCGATATGGTCCGTGAAAAACTGTTTTTT.

The genes are TRBV13 and TRBJ2-7, with 13 nucleotides matching TRBD2. CDR1 is PRHDT and CDR2 is FYEKMQ in the germline V gene (reference sequence). The CDR3 extends over 18 amino acids. V dropped 5 bases and J dropped 0; count of bases not matched to a gene: 10. The CDR3 nucleotides read TGTGCCAGCAGCCCCTGGGGGACTAGCGGGGCCCACTCCTACGAGCAGTACTTC. It codes for CASSPWGTSGAHSYEQYF. Together with reference TRBV13 and TRBJ2-7, the CDR3 gives the full variable domain: AAGVIQSPRHLIKEKRETATLKCYPIPRHDTVYWYQQGPGQDPQFLISFYEKMQSDKGSIPDRFSAQQFSDYHSELNMSSLELGDSALYFCASSPWGTSGAHSYEQYFGPGTRLTVT.